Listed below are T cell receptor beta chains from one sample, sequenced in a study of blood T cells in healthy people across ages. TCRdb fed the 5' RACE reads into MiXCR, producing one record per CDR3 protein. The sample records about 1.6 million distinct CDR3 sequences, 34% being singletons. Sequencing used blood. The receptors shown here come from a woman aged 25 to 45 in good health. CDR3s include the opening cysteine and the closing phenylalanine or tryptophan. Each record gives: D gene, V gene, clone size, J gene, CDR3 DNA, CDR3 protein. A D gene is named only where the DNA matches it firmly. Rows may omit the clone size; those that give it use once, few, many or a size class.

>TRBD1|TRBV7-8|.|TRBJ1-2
TGTGCCAGCAGCCCAGACAGGGGGAATAACTATGGCTACACCTTC
CASSPDRGNNYGYTF
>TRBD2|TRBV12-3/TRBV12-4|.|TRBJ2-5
TGTGCCAGCAGAGGCCTTCGAAGCGGGATTCAAGAGACCCAGTACTTC
CASRGLRSGIQETQYF
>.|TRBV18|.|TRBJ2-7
TGTGCCAGCTCACCGCTGGCGGAACCCTCCTACGAGCAGTACTTC
CASSPLAEPSYEQYF
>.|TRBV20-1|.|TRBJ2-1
TGCAGTGCTAGGGGGGGCAGGGCTCCCACCGAGCAGTTCTTC
CSARGGRAPTEQFF
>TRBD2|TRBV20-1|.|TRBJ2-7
TGCAGTGCCGCGTGGGGGGGAACCTACGAGCAGTACTTC
CSAAWGGTYEQYF
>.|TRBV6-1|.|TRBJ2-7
TGTGCCAGCAGTGAAGTTGGCAGGGCCCTCTCGATATGGAGTGAGCAGTACTTC
CASSEVGRALSIWSEQYF
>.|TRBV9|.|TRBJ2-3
TGTGCCAGCAGCGGACCGGGGGACCCAGATACGCAGTATTTT
CASSGPGDPDTQYF
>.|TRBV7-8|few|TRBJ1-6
TGTGCCAGCAGCTTAGGTCCGGGGGGCGCGAGTTCACCCCTCCACTTT
CASSLGPGGASSPLHF
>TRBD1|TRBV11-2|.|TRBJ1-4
TGTGCCAGCAGCGCGCGACAGGGAGGCGTAAAACTGTTTTTT
CASSARQGGVKLFF
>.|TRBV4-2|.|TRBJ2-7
TGTGCCAGCAGCCAAGTTGGGAGCGCCGGGGAGCAGTACTTC
CASSQVGSAGEQYF
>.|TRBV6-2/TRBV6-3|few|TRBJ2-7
TGTGCCAGCATTAGGGGGGACCGCTCGAGGGAGCAGTACTTC
CASIRGDRSREQYF
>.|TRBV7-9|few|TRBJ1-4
TGTGCCAGCAGCTTAGAGGATGAAAAACTGTTTTTT
CASSLEDEKLFF
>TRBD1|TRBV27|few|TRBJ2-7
TGTGCCAGCAGTCCGGCGCCACAGGGGTTGGGCGAGCAGTACTTC
CASSPAPQGLGEQYF
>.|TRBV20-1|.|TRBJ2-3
TGCAGTGCTCTCGCGCCCACAGATACGCAGTATTTT
CSALAPTDTQYF
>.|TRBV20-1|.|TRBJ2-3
TGCAGTGCTAGAGATGACCCGTATACGCAGTATTTT
CSARDDPYTQYF
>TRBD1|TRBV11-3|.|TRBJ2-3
TGTGCCAGCAGCTCAGGATCCCGGGACAGGGCAAAAGATACGCAGTATTTT
CASSSGSRDRAKDTQYF
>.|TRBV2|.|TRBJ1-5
TGTGCCAGCAGTTTGTTACAGGGCAGCAATCAGCCCCAGCATTTT
CASSLLQGSNQPQHF
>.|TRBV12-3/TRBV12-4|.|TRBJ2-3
TGTGCCAGTTCAGGGGGCGCGGGAGCAGATACGCAGTATTTT
CASSGGAGADTQYF
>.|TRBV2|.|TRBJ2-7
TGTGCCAGCAGTGAACAGGGGCCCTCCTACGAGCAGTACTTC
CASSEQGPSYEQYF
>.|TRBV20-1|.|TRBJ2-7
TGCAGTGCGGATCACTACCTGACCTCCTACGAGCAGTACTTC
CSADHYLTSYEQYF
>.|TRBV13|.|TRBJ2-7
TGTGCCAGCAGCTTGACCCAGGAGGGATGGACCTACGAGCAGTACTTC
CASSLTQEGWTYEQYF
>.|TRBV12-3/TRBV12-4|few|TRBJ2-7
TGTGCCAGCAGTCCGTACGTCGGCGAGCAGTACTTC
CASSPYVGEQYF
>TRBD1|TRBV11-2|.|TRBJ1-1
TGTGCCAGCAGCCTGATGACAGGGTGGGCGAACACTGAAGCTTTCTTT
CASSLMTGWANTEAFF
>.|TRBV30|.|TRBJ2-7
TGTGCCTGGAGTGTAGCAGAAACCTACGAGCAGTACTTC
CAWSVAETYEQYF
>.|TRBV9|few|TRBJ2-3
TGTGCCAGCAGCGTAAGCGCGGGGCGGGTCACAGATACGCAGTATTTT
CASSVSAGRVTDTQYF
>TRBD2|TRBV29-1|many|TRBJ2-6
TGCAGCGCAAGGACTAGCGGGACGCGCTCTGGGGCCAACGTCCTGACTTTC
CSARTSGTRSGANVLTF